The source of this TCR beta chain is a study of blood T cell repertoires in COVID-19. About the research overall: Acute and convalescent COVID-19 specimens originated in the United States, Italy and Spain. The analysed material was cDNA or gDNA that came from T cells, B-cell-depleted T cells, or PBMCs.

This clone was observed a single time. Original processing notes: Nucleated cell number was recorded as an estimate derived from reference gene primer amplification. This table comes from immunoSEQ multiplex PCR, and its TCRdb copy is limited to in-frame clones, with some not included. The V and J calls and clone size are taken from that table; D and trimming were inferred from the DNA. Here the sample spans roughly 200,000 clones, around four fifths being singletons. With 1 base removed from V and 4 bases from J, the gap between germline ends came to 5 bases. From germline, CDR1 is LGHDT and CDR2 YNNKEL (reference sequence). This CDR3 has 13 amino acids.

This TCR came from a man in his forties with active or convalescent COVID-19. This chain joins TRBV3-1 (or the pseudogene TRBV3-2) and TRBJ2-1, with D perhaps TRBD2 (5 bases). The material sequenced was peripheral blood. The DNA for the CDR3 is TGTGCCAGCAGCCAAGGGACTTACAATGAGCAGTTCTTC. Residues: CASSQGTYNEQFF.